This T cell receptor (beta chain) is drawn from a study of PD-L1 blockade in urothelial cancer. Study overall: Starting in about 2014, patients were given atezolizumab (1,200 mg intravenously every 3 weeks). Males with urothelial cancer arising in the bladder constituted about 90% of the roughly 29 patients. The median number of T cells present in blood samples was approximately 140,000. Prior chemotherapy in patients spanned 0 to 3 regimens.

Sequencing was performed with immunoSEQ multiplex PCR; in TCRdb, only in-frame clones are kept and a portion is missing. The sample has under 95,000 clones, roughly 84% seen once. As to time point: pretreatment peripheral blood. The CDR3 is 15 residues long. V lost 5 bases to trimming and J lost 9 bases; unmatched junction nucleotides: 13. The germline gives CDR1 ENHRY, CDR2 SYGVKD. The sequence came from a man in his sixties with urothelial cancer. This specimen consisted of PBMCs, obtained around atezolizumab (anti-PD-L1) treatment. J is TRBJ2-1 and V is TRBV10-3; TRBD2 agrees at 7 bases. This chain's CDR3 is CAISPSGTPGFEQFF. The CDR3 DNA sequence: TGTGCCATCAGTCCGAGCGGGACTCCGGGGTTTGAGCAGTTCTTC.